This T cell receptor gamma chain was sequenced in a study of γδ T cells in repeated Plasmodium falciparum infection (dated by TCRdb to 2020 to 2022). General notes on the study: The natural-infection arm enrolled Malian children exposed to intense seasonal malaria transmission and compared the Malian children with Australian children matched for age and gender. Four controlled human malaria infections were administered to roughly 5 malaria-naive U.S. adults over roughly 610 days by bites from P. falciparum NF54-infected Anopheles stephensi mosquitoes. Samples from controlled-infection subjects were taken at baseline, just before selected infections, and 21 days after each infection. Malian gammadelta TCR repertoires were analysed cross-sectionally in periods with no transmission and longitudinally across episodes of acute febrile malaria. The study looked at how repeated Plasmodium falciparum infection shapes the human gammadelta T cell repertoire, using both natural infection in Mali and controlled human malaria infection. The full study reports these points: Vdelta2-negative gammadelta TCR repertoires from Malian children appeared more clonally expanded, less diverse and less shared than those of Australian children. In Vdelta2-negative, largely Vdelta1+, gammadelta TCR repertoires, repeated controlled infections appeared to drive waves of new clonotype selection. A highly stable polyclonal repertoire over time and infection, with many inter-individual overlapping TCRgamma sequences, was shown by Vgamma9/Vdelta2+ TCR repertoires. The controlled-infection cohort was small, limiting analysis of inter-individual variability in gammadelta T cell responses. Generalizability was limited because the Malian cohort came from a small rural village made up predominantly of one ethnic group.

On this clone: Which antigen it targets is not known. This sequence is one base from a far larger clone and is likely a read error. The same CDR3 also results from other DNA sequences found in this sample.

The library was produced with multiplex PCR. For sequencing, an Illumina MiSeq was employed. Both TCR gamma (TRG) and TCR delta (TRD) chains were sequenced from each sorted gammadelta T cell sample. Per the source publication's procedure: Repertoire analyses included clonotype tree plots, accumulated frequency of the top 20 clonotypes, diversity index (DI) and D75 metrics. TCRdb called clones afresh from the public reads with CATT; identical DNA rows were later merged. None of the V and J calls come from the authors' own analysis; TCRdb made them. Across this sample there are 20,000 to 30,000 gamma-chain clones, with around 3% seen only once. The top ten constitute 33% of the sample. For CDR1 and CDR2, the germline V gene (reference sequence) lists GITISATS and ISYDGTV. Clipping removes 0 bases from V and 4 bases from J, with 6 as the unmatched junction base count. The CDR3 starts with the cysteine, ends with the phenylalanine, and has 14 residues. Left in the record is the CDR3 DNA by itself, 42 bases read in frame from the first base.

Vgamma9/Vdelta2+ and Vdelta2-negative gammadelta T cell populations were flow-sorted from peripheral blood mononuclear cells for bulk TCR repertoire analysis. The receptor was isolated from a pool of human donors (malaria-infected and uninfected, not separated). The sequence links TRGV9 to TRGJ1 or TRGJ2. Matching the DNA to germline supplied the J gene, which TCRdb does not give. The material sequenced was gamma-delta T cells from blood. The CDR3 loop reads CALWEVQCYYKKLF. The sequenced DNA: TGTGCCTTGTGGGAGGTGCAATGCTATTATAAGAAACTCTTT.